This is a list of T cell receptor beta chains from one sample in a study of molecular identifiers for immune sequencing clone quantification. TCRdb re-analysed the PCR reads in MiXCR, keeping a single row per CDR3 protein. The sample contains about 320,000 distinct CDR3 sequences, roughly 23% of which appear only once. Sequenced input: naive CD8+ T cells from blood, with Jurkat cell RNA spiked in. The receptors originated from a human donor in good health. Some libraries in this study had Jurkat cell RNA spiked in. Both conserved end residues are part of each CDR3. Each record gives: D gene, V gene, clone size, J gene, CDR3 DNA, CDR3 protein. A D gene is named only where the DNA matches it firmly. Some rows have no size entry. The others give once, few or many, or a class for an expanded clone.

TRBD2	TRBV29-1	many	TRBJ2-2	TGCAGCGTTGAATGGGGGGGTCTGGACACCGGGGAGCTGTTTTTT	CSVEWGGLDTGELFF
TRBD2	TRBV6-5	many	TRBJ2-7	TGTGCCAGCAGTTTCGAATTGCTAGCGGGGGAATACGAGCAGTACTTC	CASSFELLAGEYEQYF
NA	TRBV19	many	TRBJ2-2	TGTGCCAGTACCTCGGCCAGGGTCGGCACCGGGGAGCTGTTTTTT	CASTSARVGTGELFF
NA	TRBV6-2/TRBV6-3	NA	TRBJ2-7	TGTGCCAGCAGATATATAGGGGGAGGGCCGGTCTACGAGCAGTACTTC	CASRYIGGGPVYEQYF
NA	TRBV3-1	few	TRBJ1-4	TGTGCCAGCAGCCAGACGGAACTACACGAAAAACTGTTTTTT	CASSQTELHEKLFF
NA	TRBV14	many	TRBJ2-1	TGTGCCAGCAGCCTGGTCCGGGATGAGCAGTTCTTC	CASSLVRDEQFF
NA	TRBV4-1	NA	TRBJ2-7	TGCGCCAGCAGCCAAGATAGTCGGGACCACGAGCAGTACTTC	CASSQDSRDHEQYF
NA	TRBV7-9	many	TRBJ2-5	TGTGCCACCGCCGGGGTGTCAGAGACCCAGTACTTC	CATAGVSETQYF
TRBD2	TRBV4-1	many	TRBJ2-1	TGCGCCAGCAGCCATGAGCGGGGGGCTTACAATGAGCAGTTCTTC	CASSHERGAYNEQFF
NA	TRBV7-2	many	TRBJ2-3	TGTGCCAGCAGCGACATGGGGCCGGGCACAGATACGCAGTATTTT	CASSDMGPGTDTQYF
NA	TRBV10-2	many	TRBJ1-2	TGCGCCAGCAGTGATGATCCGGGGACAAACTATGGCTACACCTTC	CASSDDPGTNYGYTF
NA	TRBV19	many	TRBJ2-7	TGTGCCAGTAGTATGGTGTATGGCTACGAGCAGTACTTC	CASSMVYGYEQYF
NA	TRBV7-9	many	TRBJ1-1	TGTGCCAGCAGCTTAGTAGGGCCGAACACTGAAGCTTTCTTT	CASSLVGPNTEAFF
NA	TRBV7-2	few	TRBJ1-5	TGTGCCAGCAACTCAGACGCGGGACAACCAGGCAATCAGCCCCAGCATTTT	CASNSDAGQPGNQPQHF
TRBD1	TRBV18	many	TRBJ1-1	TGTGCCAGCTCACCCCGCGGCGGGACAGGGGGCATTGAAGCTTTCTTT	CASSPRGGTGGIEAFF
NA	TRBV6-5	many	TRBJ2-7	TGTGCCAGCAGTTACGACAAAAAAGAGCAGTACTTC	CASSYDKKEQYF